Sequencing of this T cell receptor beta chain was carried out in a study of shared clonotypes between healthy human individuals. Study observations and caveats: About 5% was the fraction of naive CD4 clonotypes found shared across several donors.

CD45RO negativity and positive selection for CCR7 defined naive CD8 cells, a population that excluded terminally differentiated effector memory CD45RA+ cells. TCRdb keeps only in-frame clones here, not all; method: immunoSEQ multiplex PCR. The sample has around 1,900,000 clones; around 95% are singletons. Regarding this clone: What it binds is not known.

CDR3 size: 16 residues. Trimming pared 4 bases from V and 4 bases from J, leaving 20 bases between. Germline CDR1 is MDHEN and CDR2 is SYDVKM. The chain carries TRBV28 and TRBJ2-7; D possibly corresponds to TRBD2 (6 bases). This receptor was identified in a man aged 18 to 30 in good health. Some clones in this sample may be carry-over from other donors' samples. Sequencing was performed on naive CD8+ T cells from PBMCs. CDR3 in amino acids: CASSSVWDGGSYEQYF. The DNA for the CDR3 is TGTGCCAGCAGTTCTGTTTGGGACGGGGGTTCTTACGAGCAGTACTTC.